This T cell receptor beta chain was obtained from a study of blood T cell repertoires in COVID-19. Overall study context: From the United States, Italy and Spain came samples of acute and convalescent COVID-19. Sources were T cells, B-cell-depleted T cells, or PBMCs; the material itself was cDNA or gDNA.

The germline gives CDR1 SGHTA, CDR2 FQGNSA. V trimming: 2 bases; J trimming: 4 bases; junction bases outside the gene matches: 11. This CDR3 is 19 amino acids long. In the source study's methods: Amplification of reference gene primers was used by the study to estimate nucleated cell counts. Method: immunoSEQ multiplex PCR; TCRdb's copy keeps in-frame clones and lacks some. V and J calls and clone size are given by that table; D and trimming were obtained from the DNA. The top ten clones hold around 3.4% of a sample with approximately 150,000 clones, roughly 80% of them seen once. The chain recombines TRBV7-2 with TRBJ2-2; 12 bases are shared with TRBD2. The sequenced material came from peripheral blood. The TCR comes from an older man who had recovered from COVID-19. CDR3 sequence (DNA): TGTGCCAGCAGCTTATTGAGGCTAGCGGGAGGGCTACCCACCGGGGAGCTGTTTTTT. Translating gives CASSLLRLAGGLPTGELFF. The entire variable domain, with the rest obtained from reference TRBV7-2 and TRBJ2-2, is as follows: GAGVSQSPSNKVTEKGKDVELRCDPISGHTALYWYRQSLGQGLEFLIYFQGNSAPDKSGLPSDRFSAERTGGSVSTLTIQRTQQEDSAVYLCASSLLRLAGGLPTGELFFGEGSRLTVL.